One TCR beta chain is described in this entry. The sample belongs to a study of blood T cell repertoires in COVID-19. Study-level information: Spain, Italy and the United States supplied samples that represented acute and convalescent COVID-19. Sample material is recorded as cDNA or gDNA derived from T cells, B-cell-depleted T cells, or PBMCs.

In the authors' methods: Nucleated cell counts were estimated from reference gene primer amplification. Method: immunoSEQ multiplex PCR; TCRdb's copy keeps in-frame clones and lacks some. The V and J calls and clone size come from that table; D and trimming were worked out from the DNA. The sample consists of about 100,000 clones, roughly 90% of them appearing once. The source is a man aged 45-65 years with active COVID-19. Sample: peripheral blood.

The DNA of the CDR3 is TGTGCCAGTAGTCCCAAGTTTTCAGGGGCGCGGGGCTACACCTTC. It encodes CASSPKFSGARGYTF. The rearrangement uses TRBV19 and TRBJ1-2, with D possibly TRBD1 on 6 matching bases. The V end lost 5 bases, the J end lost 8 bases, and 21 bases lay between the germline ends. Germline CDR1 reads LNHDA; CDR2 reads SQIVND (reference sequence). The CDR3 spans 15 residues.